The subject of this entry is one T cell receptor beta chain. These data originate in a study of CD8 T cells in Susac syndrome. V was clipped by 0 bases and J by 6 bases, with 18 bases between them. This CDR3 spans 16 amino acids. Germline CDR1 DFQATT, CDR2 SNEGSKA (reference sequence). CD8+ and CD4+ T cells from blood underwent TCR beta sequencing, which was carried out in a high-throughput format. RNA amounts of about 0.5 to 1 ug underwent reverse transcription with random hexamers. The CDR3 of TCR beta was amplified by immunoSEQ multiplex PCR across 54 Vbeta and 13 Jbeta. TCRdb reprocessed the immunoSEQ multiplex PCR reads via MiXCR and lists one record per CDR3 protein. The sample includes some 190,000 distinct CDR3 sequences, approximately 95% of them seen just once.

The chain links TRBV20-1 to TRBJ1-5, with D perhaps TRBD1 (5 bases). Source material: CD4+ T cells from PBMCs. This sequence originates from a human donor in good health. The DNA of the CDR3 is TGCAGTGCTAGAGATCTCGATTGGGGCAGGGCTCAGCCCCAGCATTTT. This codes for CSARDLDWGRAQPQHF.